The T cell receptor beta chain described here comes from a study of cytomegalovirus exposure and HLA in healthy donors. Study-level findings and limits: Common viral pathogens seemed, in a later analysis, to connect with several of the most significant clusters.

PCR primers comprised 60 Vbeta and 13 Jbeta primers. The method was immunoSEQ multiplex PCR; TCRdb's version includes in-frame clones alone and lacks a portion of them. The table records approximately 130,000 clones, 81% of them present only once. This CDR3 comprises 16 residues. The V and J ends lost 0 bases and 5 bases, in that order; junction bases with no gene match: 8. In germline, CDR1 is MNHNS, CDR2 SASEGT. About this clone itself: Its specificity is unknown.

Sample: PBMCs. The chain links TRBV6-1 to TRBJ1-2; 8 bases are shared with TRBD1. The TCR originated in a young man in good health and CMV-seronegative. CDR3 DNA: TGTGCCAGCAGTGAAGCACAGGGGGTTCTCCCGTATGGCTACACCTTC. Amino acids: CASSEAQGVLPYGYTF.